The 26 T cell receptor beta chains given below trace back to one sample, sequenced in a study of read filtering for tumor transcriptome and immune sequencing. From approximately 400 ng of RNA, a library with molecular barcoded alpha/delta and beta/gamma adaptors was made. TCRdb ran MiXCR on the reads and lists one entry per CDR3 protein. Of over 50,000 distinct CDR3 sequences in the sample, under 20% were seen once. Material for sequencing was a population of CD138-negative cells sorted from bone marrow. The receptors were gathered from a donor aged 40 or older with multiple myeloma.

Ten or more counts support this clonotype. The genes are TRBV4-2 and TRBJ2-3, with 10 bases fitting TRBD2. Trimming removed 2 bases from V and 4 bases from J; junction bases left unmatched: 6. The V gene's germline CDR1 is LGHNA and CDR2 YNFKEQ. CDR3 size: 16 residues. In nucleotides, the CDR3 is TGTGCCAGCAGCCAACTAGCGGGAGTTTTCCCAGATACGCAGTATTTT. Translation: CASSQLAGVFPDTQYF.

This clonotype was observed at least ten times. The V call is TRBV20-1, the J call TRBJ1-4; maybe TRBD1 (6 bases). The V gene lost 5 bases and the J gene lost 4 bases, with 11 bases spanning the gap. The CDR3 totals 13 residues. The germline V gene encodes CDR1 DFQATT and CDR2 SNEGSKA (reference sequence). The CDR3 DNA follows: TGCAGTGCTCCCGGAGGGGGTAATGAAAAACTGTTTTTT. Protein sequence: CSAPGGGNEKLFF.

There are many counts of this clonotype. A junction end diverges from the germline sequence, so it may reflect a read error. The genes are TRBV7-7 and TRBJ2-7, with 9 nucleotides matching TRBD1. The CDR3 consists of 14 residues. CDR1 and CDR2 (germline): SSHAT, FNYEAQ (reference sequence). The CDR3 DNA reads TGTGCTAGCAGCCAGGGACAGGGCGCCTACGAGCAGTACTTC. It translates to CASSQGQGAYEQYF.

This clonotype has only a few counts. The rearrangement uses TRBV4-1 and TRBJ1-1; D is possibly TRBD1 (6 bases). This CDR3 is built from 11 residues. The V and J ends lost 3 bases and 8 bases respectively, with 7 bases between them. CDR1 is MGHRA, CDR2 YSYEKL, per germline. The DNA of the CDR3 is TGCGCCAGCAGCCAGAGGGGGGAAGCTTTCTTT. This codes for CASSQRGEAFF.

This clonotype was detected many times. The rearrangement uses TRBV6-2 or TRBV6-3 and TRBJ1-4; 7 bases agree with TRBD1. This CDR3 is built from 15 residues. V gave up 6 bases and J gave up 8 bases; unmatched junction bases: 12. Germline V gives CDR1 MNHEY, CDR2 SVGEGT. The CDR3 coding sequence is TGTGCCAGCAGCCAAACCGGGACAGTTTACGAAAAACTGTTTTTT. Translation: CASSQTGTVYEKLFF.

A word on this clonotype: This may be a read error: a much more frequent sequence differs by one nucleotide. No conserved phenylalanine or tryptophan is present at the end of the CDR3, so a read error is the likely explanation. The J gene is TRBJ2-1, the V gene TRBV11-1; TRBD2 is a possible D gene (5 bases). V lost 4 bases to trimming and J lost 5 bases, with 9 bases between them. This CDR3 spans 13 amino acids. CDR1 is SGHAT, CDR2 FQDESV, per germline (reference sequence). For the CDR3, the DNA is TGTGCCAGCAGCTCAGAGGAGGACAATGAGCAGTTCCTC. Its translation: CASSSEEDNEQFL.

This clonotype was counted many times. The CDR3 region has the DNA TGTGCCAGCAGCTCTCTAGCGACGGGCGAGACCCAGTACTTC. It is translated as CASSSLATGETQYF. The chain is built from TRBV5-4 and TRBJ2-5; possibly TRBD2 for D (6 bases). The CDR3 is 14 amino acids. Germline CDR1 SGHNT, CDR2 YYREEE (reference sequence). V was cut by 3 bases and J by 5 bases, with 14 bases left in between.

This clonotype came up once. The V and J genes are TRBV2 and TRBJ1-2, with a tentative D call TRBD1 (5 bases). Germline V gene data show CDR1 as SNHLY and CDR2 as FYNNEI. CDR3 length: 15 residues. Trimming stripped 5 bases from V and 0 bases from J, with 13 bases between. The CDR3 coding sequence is TGTGCCAGCAGTCTAGAAGGACAATCTAACTATGGCTACACCTTC. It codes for CASSLEGQSNYGYTF.

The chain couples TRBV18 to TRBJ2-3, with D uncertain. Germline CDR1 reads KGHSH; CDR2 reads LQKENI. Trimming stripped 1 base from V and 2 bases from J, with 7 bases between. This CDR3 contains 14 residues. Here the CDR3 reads CASSPLLNTDTQYF. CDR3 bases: TGTGCCAGCTCACCACTTCTCAACACAGATACGCAGTATTTT.

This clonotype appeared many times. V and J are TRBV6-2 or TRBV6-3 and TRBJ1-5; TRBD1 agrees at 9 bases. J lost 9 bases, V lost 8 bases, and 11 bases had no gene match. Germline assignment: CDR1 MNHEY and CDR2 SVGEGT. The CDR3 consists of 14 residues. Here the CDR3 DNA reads TGTGCCAGCCTTGACAGGGGGGGACTTTGGCCCCAGCATTTT. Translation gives CASLDRGGLWPQHF.

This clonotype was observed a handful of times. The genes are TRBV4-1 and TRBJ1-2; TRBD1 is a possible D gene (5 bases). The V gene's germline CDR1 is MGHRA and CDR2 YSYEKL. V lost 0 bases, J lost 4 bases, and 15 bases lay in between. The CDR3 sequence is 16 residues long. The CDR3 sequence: CASSQDLPGKSYGYTF. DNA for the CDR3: TGCGCCAGCAGCCAAGATCTTCCAGGGAAGAGCTATGGCTACACCTTC.

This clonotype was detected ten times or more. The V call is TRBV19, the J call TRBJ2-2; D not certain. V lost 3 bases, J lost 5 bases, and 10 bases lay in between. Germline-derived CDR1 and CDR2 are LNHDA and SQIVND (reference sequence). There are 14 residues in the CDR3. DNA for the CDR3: TGTGCCAGTAGTATCGGAAAAGGAACCGGGGAGCTGTTTTTT. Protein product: CASSIGKGTGELFF.

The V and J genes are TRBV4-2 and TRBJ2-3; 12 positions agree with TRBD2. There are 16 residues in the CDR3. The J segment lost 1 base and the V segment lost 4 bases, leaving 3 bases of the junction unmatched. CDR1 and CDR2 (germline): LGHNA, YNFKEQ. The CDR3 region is CASSRRTSGGTDTQYF. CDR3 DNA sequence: TGTGCCAGCAGCCGGAGGACTAGCGGGGGCACAGATACGCAGTATTTT.

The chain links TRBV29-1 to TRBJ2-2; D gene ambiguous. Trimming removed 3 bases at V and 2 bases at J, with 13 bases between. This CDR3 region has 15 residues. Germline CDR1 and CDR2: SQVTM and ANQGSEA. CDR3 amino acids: CSVDAVGLNTGELFF. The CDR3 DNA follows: TGCAGCGTTGATGCGGTGGGGTTAAACACCGGGGAGCTGTTTTTT.

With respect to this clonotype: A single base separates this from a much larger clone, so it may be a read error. CDR3 sequence: CAGSEGLRSTEAFF. In DNA form, the CDR3 reads TGTGCCGGCAGTGAAGGGTTGCGGTCCACTGAAGCTTTCTTT. J is TRBJ1-1 and V is TRBV6-1; no clear D. CDR1 and CDR2 from the germline V gene are MNHNS and SASEGT. This CDR3 region has 14 residues.

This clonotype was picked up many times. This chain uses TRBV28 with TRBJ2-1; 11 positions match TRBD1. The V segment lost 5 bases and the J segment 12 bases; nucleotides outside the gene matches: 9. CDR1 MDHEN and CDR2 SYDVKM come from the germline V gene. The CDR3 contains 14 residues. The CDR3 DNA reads TGTGCCAGCAGTAAACCGGGACAGGGGGATCTGCAGTTCTTC. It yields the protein CASSKPGQGDLQFF.

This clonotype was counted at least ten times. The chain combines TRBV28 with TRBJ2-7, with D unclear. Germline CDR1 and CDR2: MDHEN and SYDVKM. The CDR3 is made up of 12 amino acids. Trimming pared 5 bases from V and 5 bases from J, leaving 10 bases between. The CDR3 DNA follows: TGTGCCAGCAGTAAAGGGTATAACGAGCAGTACTTC. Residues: CASSKGYNEQYF.

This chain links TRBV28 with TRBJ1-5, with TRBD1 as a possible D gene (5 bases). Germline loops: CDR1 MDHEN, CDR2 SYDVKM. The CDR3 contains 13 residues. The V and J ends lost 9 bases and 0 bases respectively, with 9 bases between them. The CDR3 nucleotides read TGTGCCAGTCAGGGTTTTAGCAATCAGCCCCAGCATTTT. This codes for CASQGFSNQPQHF. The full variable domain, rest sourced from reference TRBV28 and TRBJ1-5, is DVKVTQSSRYLVKRTGEKVFLECVQDMDHENMFWYRQDPGLGLRLIYFSYDVKMKEKGDIPEGYSVSREKKERFSLILESASTNQTSMYLCASQGFSNQPQHFGDGTRLSIL.

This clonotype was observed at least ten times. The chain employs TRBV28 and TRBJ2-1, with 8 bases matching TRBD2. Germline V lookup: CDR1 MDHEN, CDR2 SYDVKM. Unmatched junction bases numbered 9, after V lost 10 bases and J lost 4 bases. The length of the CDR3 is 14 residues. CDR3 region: CATLTSGPYNEQFF. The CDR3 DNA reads TGTGCCACCCTCACTAGCGGCCCTTACAATGAGCAGTTCTTC.

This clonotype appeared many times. CDR3 protein: CSAPHTVNEQYF. The CDR3 bases are TGCAGTGCTCCCCACACGGTTAACGAGCAGTACTTC. The chain is built from TRBV20-1 and TRBJ2-7; no firm D call. V was clipped by 5 bases and J by 5 bases, with 13 bases between them. The CDR3 covers 12 residues. CDR1 is DFQATT, CDR2 SNEGSKA, per germline (reference sequence).

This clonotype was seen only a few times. This CDR3 is CASSAANEKLFF. The CDR3 DNA sequence: TGTGCCAGCAGCGCCGCAAATGAAAAACTGTTTTTT. This chain uses TRBV28 with TRBJ1-4, with D unclear. Trimming pared 6 bases from V and 5 bases from J, leaving 7 bases between. CDR3 length: 12 residues. CDR1 and CDR2 (germline): MDHEN, SYDVKM.

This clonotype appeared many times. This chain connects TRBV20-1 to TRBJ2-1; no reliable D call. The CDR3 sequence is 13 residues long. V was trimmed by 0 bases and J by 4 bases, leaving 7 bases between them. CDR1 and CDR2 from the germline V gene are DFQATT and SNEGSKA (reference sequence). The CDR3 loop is CSARESEYNEQFF. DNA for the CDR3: TGCAGTGCTAGAGAATCGGAGTACAATGAGCAGTTCTTC.

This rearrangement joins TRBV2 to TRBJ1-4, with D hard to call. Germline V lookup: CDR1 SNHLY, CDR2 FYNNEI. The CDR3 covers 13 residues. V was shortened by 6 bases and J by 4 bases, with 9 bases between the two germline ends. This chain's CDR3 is CASSQENNEKLFF. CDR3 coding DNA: TGTGCCAGCAGCCAGGAGAATAATGAAAAACTGTTTTTT.

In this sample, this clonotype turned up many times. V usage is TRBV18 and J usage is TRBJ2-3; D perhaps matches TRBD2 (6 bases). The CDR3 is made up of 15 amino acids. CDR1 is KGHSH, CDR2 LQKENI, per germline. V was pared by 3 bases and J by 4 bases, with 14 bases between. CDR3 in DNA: TGTGCCAGCTCACCTGTACTAGCTTCCCCAGATACGCAGTATTTT. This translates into CASSPVLASPDTQYF.

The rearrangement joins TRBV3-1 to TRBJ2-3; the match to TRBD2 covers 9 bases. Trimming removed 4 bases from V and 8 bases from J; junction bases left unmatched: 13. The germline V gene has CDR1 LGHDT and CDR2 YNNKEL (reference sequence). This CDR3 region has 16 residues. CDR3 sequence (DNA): TGTGCCAGCAGCCCGCCTCGGCGGGAGGGAGTCGGTACGCAGTATTTT. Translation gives CASSPPRREGVGTQYF.

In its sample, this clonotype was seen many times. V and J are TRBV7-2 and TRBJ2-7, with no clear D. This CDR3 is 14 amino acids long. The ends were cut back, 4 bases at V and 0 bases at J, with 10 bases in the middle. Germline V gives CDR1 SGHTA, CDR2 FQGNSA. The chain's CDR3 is CASSSDSSSYEQYF. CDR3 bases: TGTGCCAGCAGCTCCGACTCCAGCTCCTACGAGCAGTACTTC.